The clone carrying this T cell receptor beta chain showed up just a few times. The CDR3 runs to 14 residues. Germline V gene lookup returns CDR1 LNHDA and CDR2 SQIVND (reference sequence). With 6 bases clipped from V and 6 bases from J, the junction kept 5 bases outside the gene matches. The source of the sample is a study of blood T cell repertoires in COVID-19. Study-wide context: There were acute and convalescent COVID-19 samples, and they came from the United States, Italy and Spain. The cDNA or gDNA used as material had been derived from T cells, B-cell-depleted T cells, or PBMCs.

Original analysis: Estimates of nucleated cell counts were drawn from the amplification of reference gene primers. The repertoire was sequenced with immunoSEQ multiplex PCR; TCRdb's copy has only in-frame clones and lacks some. The V and J calls and clone size are taken from that table; D and trimming were inferred from the DNA. The sample holds 100,000 or so clones, around 81% seen once. Material: peripheral blood. This clonotype was sampled from a woman in her 70s with acute or convalescent COVID-19. The J gene is TRBJ1-6, the V gene TRBV19, with 7 bases lining up with TRBD1. This chain's CDR3 is CASREGQTNSPLHF. The CDR3 DNA reads TGTGCCAGTAGGGAGGGACAGACTAATTCACCCCTCCACTTT.